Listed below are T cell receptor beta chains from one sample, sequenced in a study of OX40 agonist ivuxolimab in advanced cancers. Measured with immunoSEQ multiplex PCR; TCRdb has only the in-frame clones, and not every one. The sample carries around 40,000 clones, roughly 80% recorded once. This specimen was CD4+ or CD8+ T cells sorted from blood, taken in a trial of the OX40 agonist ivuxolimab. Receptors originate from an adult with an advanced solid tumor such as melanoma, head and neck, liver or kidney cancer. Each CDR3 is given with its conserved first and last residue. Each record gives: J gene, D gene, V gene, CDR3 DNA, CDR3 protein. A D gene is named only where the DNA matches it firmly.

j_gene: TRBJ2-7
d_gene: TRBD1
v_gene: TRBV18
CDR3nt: TGTGCCATCGACCGGGACAGGGTGAGTTCTCACGAGCAGTACTTC
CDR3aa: CAIDRDRVSSHEQYF

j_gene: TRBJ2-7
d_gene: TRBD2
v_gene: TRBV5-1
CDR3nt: TGCGCCAGCAGCTCACAAGATATAGCGGGAACCTACGAGCAGTACTTC
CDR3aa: CASSSQDIAGTYEQYF

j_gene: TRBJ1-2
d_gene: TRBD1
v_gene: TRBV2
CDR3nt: TGTGCCAGCAGGGACAGGGCAGGGGACTATGGCTACACCTTC
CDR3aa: CASRDRAGDYGYTF

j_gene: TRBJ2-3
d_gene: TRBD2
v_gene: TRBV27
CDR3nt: TGTGCCAGCAGTCCACGGACTAGCGGGAGGTTGGCAGATACGCAGTATTTT
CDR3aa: CASSPRTSGRLADTQYF

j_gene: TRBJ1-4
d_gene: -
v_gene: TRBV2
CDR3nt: TGTGCCAGCAGACGGACTGGGGCAACTAATGAAAAACTGTTTTTT
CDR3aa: CASRRTGATNEKLFF

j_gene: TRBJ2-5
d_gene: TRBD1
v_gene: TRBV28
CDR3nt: TGTGCCAGCAGCCGAGGACAGGGGGATTACTCAGAGACCCAGTACTTC
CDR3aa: CASSRGQGDYSETQYF

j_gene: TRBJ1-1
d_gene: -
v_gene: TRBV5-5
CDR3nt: TGTGCCAGCAGCTTGACGCGGGGGAGTAAAGCTTTCTTT
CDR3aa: CASSLTRGSKAFF

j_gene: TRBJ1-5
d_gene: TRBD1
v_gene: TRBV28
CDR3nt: TGTGCCAGCAGACAACAGGGGCCTAGCAATCAGCCCCAGCATTTT
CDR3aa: CASRQQGPSNQPQHF

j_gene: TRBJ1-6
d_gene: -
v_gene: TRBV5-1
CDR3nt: TGCGCCAGCAGCACCAACCAGGGAGATAATTCACCCCTCCACTTT
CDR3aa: CASSTNQGDNSPLHF

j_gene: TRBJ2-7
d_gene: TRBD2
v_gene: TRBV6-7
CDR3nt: TGTGCCAGCAGTCTCTCTAGCGGGAGGGCCTTC
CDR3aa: CASSLSSGRAF

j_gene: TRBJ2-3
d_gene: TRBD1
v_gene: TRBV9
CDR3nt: TGTGCCAGCAGCGTAGGAGGGGGCCGTATTACAGATACGCAGTATTTT
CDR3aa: CASSVGGGRITDTQYF

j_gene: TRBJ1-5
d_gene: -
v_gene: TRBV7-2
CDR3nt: TGTGCCAGCAGCTATCAAGAGGGGACCAATCAGCCCCAGCATTTT
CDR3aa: CASSYQEGTNQPQHF

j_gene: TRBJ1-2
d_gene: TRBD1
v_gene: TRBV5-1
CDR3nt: TGCGCCAGCGGACAGGGGGCTTATTATGGCTACACCTTC
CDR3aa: CASGQGAYYGYTF